The 17 T cell receptor beta chains below come from one sample, sequenced in a study of T cells after yellow fever vaccination. Via MiXCR, TCRdb re-called the 5' RACE reads, giving one row per CDR3 protein. The sample holds about 310,000 distinct CDR3 sequences, around 4% seen once. Sample: PBMCs, taken on the day of the yellow fever booster vaccination. These receptors were collected from a man between 18 and 29 years old who received the YFV17D yellow fever vaccine.

This clonotype appeared a few times. The rearrangement uses TRBV5-4 and TRBJ2-1; D perhaps matches TRBD1 (5 bases). Germline CDR1 is SGHNT and CDR2 is YYREEE (reference sequence). V dropped 0 bases and J dropped 2 bases, with 9 bases sitting between them. The CDR3 runs 15 residues. CDR3 sequence: CASSLGQKTYNEQFF. CDR3 bases: TGTGCCAGCAGCTTGGGACAGAAAACCTACAATGAGCAGTTCTTC.

Many counts were recorded for this clonotype. The chain carries TRBV15 and TRBJ1-2; weak D call: TRBD1 (6 bases). CDR3 length: 15 residues. Deletions cut 4 bases from V and 5 bases from J, with 17 bases between. CDR1 LNHNV and CDR2 YYDKDF come from the germline V gene (reference sequence). CDR3 DNA: TGTGCCACCAGCACTCCGATCGGTCAGGGGTATGGCTACACCTTC. As protein: CATSTPIGQGYGYTF.

This clonotype has just a few counts. The chain combines TRBV6-5 with TRBJ1-1; D call uncertain. Looked up from germline, CDR1 is MNHEY and CDR2 is SVGAGI. This CDR3 has 12 residues. V lost 11 bases and J 6 bases, leaving 16 bases between the germline ends. The CDR3: CAAFRAGAEAFF. The CDR3 DNA reads as TGTGCCGCATTTAGGGCCGGGGCTGAAGCTTTCTTT.

The gene calls are TRBV6-5 and TRBJ2-7; TRBD1 aligns across 8 bases. CDR1 is MNHEY, CDR2 SVGAGI, per germline. The junction had 7 bases not matched to a gene; V was cut back by 1 base and J by 5 bases. The CDR3 spans 15 residues. CDR3: CASSYFTRTGHEQYF. In nucleotides, the CDR3 is TGTGCCAGCAGTTACTTCACGAGGACAGGGCACGAGCAGTACTTC.

This clonotype was seen only a few times. The genes are TRBV28 and TRBJ2-3, with 12 bases aligning to TRBD2. Germline loops: CDR1 MDHEN, CDR2 SYDVKM. The CDR3 is made up of 16 amino acids. Germline trimming cut 5 bases from V and 5 bases from J; bases unmatched to any gene: 8. This chain's CDR3 is CASSVLAGGPRDTQYF. Written as DNA, the CDR3 is TGTGCCAGCAGTGTTCTAGCGGGGGGGCCTCGAGATACGCAGTATTTT.

The chain joins TRBV6-5 to TRBJ2-1, with 8 nucleotides matching TRBD2. CDR1 and CDR2 (germline): MNHEY, SVGAGI. V lost 2 bases to trimming and J lost 7 bases; unmatched junction nucleotides: 10. CDR3 length: 16 amino acids. CDR3 sequence: CASSYAASGLGNEQFF. CDR3 nucleotides: TGTGCCAGCAGTTACGCAGCTAGCGGGCTGGGGAATGAGCAGTTCTTC.

This clonotype was picked up many times. The V gene is TRBV20-1, the J gene TRBJ2-5; D unresolved. The CDR3 runs 15 residues. Germline V gene lookup returns CDR1 DFQATT and CDR2 SNEGSKA (reference sequence). V lost 0 bases, J lost 5 bases, and 16 bases lay in between. The CDR3 DNA is TGCAGTGCTAGAGATCGCACTTCTTTCGAGGAGACCCAGTACTTC. It specifies CSARDRTSFEETQYF.

This clonotype was counted at least ten times. V gene TRBV5-5 combines with J gene TRBJ1-1, with TRBD1 matching 7 bases. V dropped 3 bases and J dropped 0; count of bases not matched to a gene: 2. This CDR3 contains 14 residues. Germline CDR1 SGHKS, CDR2 YYEKEE (reference sequence). The CDR3 spells CASSYRGMNTEAFF. For the CDR3, the DNA is TGTGCCAGCAGCTACAGGGGTATGAACACTGAAGCTTTCTTT.

This chain links TRBV28 with TRBJ2-3; no reliable D call. From germline, CDR1 is MDHEN and CDR2 SYDVKM. V was pared by 7 bases and J by 6 bases, with 8 bases between. The CDR3 contains 11 residues. CDR3 sequence: CASTLQDTQYF. The CDR3 DNA reads as TGTGCCAGCACCCTCCAGGATACGCAGTATTTT.

This clonotype was counted ten times or more. This CDR3 reads CASRQGPQETQYF. In nucleotides, the CDR3 is TGCGCCAGCAGACAGGGACCTCAAGAGACCCAGTACTTC. The gene calls are TRBV5-1 and TRBJ2-5; perhaps TRBD1 as D (6 bases). The CDR3 spans 13 residues. CDR1 and CDR2 (germline): SGHRS, YFSETQ. V shed 5 bases and J shed 2 bases, with 10 bases lying between them.

This clonotype was counted at least ten times. The V call is TRBV14, the J call TRBJ2-7, with 9 nucleotides matching TRBD1. The germline CDR1 and CDR2 sequences are SGHDN and FVKESK. The CDR3 runs 17 residues. With 5 bases clipped from V and 4 bases from J, the junction kept 15 bases outside the gene matches. CDR3 sequence (DNA): TGTGCCAGCAGCAACCTGGTCCGAGGACAGGGGTTATACGAGCAGTACTTC. Translation: CASSNLVRGQGLYEQYF. Looking up the rest from reference TRBV14 and TRBJ2-7 gives the full variable domain: EAGVTQFPSHSVIEKGQTVTLRCDPISGHDNLYWYRRVMGKEIKFLLHFVKESKQDESGMPNNRFLAERTGGTYSTLKVQPAELEDSGVYFCASSNLVRGQGLYEQYFGPGTRLTVT.

This clonotype was detected a few times. The chain is built from TRBV29-1 and TRBJ2-1, with 7 bases matching TRBD1. The trim removed 4 bases at V and 1 base at J, leaving 7 bases unmatched. Germline lookup yields CDR1 SQVTM and CDR2 ANQGSEA. This CDR3 region has 15 residues. The CDR3 coding sequence is TGCAGCGTTGGTCGGGTGGGACAGTCCTACAATGAGCAGTTCTTC. Its protein is CSVGRVGQSYNEQFF.

The chain combines TRBV7-2 with TRBJ2-5; 8 bases match TRBD2. Germline V gene data show CDR1 as SGHTA and CDR2 as FQGNSA. Germline trimming cut 2 bases from V and 4 bases from J; bases unmatched to any gene: 9. The CDR3 loop spans 16 amino acids. This CDR3 is CASSLQSGGQGETQYF. DNA of the CDR3: TGTGCCAGCAGCTTACAATCGGGGGGGCAGGGAGAGACCCAGTACTTC.

The rearrangement uses TRBV29-1 and TRBJ1-1, with TRBD1 matching over 8 bases. The germline gives CDR1 SQVTM, CDR2 ANQGSEA. This CDR3 region has 13 residues. The ends lost 4 bases at V and 4 bases at J; junction bases unmatched: 5. CDR3 bases: TGCAGCGTTGCCGGACAGGGCATCACTGAAGCTTTCTTT. It yields the protein CSVAGQGITEAFF.

This clonotype was counted only a few times. The CDR3 region is CASSFLSNSYNEQFF. The CDR3 DNA reads TGTGCCAGCAGTTTTTTGAGCAACTCCTACAATGAGCAGTTCTTC. The rearrangement uses TRBV28 and TRBJ2-1; unclear D gene. The V end was cut by 3 bases, the J end by 0 bases, with 9 bases between. CDR1 is MDHEN, CDR2 SYDVKM, per germline. The CDR3 is 15 residues long.

Ten or more counts support this clonotype. The chain uses TRBV2 and TRBJ2-3, with D hard to call. V was clipped by 6 bases and J by 0 bases, with 10 bases between them. This CDR3 has 14 amino acids. In germline, CDR1 is SNHLY, CDR2 FYNNEI. The CDR3 bases are TGTGCCAGCAGAATATCCCGTAGCACAGATACGCAGTATTTT. Protein sequence: CASRISRSTDTQYF.

This clonotype was counted a few times. The chain carries TRBV5-1 and TRBJ1-1; D might be TRBD1 (6 bases). CDR3 length: 18 residues. CDR1 is SGHRS and CDR2 is YFSETQ in the germline V gene. V was clipped by 4 bases and J by 0 bases, with 22 bases between them. CDR3 sequence: CASSTSLTGAGLNTEAFF. The DNA of the CDR3 is TGCGCCAGCAGCACCTCTTTGACAGGCGCAGGCTTGAACACTGAAGCTTTCTTT.